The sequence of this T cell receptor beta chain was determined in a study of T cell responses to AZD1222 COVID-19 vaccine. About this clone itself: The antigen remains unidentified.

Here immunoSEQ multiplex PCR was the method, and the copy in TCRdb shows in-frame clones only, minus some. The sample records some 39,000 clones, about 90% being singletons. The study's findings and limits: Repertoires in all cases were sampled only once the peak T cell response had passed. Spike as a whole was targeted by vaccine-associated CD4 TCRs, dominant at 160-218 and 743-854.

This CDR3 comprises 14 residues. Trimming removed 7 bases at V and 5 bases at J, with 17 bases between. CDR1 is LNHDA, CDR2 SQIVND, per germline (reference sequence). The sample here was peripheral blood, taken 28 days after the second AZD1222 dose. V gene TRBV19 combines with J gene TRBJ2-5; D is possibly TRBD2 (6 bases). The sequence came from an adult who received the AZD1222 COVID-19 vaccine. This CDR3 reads CASTPVGGSETQYF. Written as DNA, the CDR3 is TGTGCCAGTACCCCCGTCGGGGGATCTGAGACCCAGTACTTC.